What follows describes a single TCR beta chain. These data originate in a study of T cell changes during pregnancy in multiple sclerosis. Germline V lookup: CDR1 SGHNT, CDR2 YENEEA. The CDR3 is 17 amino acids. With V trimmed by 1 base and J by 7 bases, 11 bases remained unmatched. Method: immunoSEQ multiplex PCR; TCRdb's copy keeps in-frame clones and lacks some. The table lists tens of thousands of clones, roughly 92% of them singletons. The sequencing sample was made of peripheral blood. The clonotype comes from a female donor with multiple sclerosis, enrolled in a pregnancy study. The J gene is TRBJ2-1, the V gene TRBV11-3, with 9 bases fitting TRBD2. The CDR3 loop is CASSLVGGSGSLNEQFF. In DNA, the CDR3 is TGTGCCAGCAGCTTAGTTGGGGGTAGCGGGAGCTTGAATGAGCAGTTCTTC.